This TCR beta chain is drawn from a study of CD8 T cells in Susac syndrome (dated by TCRdb to the late 2010s). In terms of the full investigation: Repertoire sequencing was used to test whether CD8+ T cell activation and differentiation in Susac syndrome was antigen driven. Summary of the overall study and its limitations: The number of individuals in the TCR sequencing and HLA analysis was acknowledged as relatively small.

Its CDR3 holds 12 amino acids, cysteine through phenylalanine. Only the CDR3 portion is preserved as DNA: 36 bases, with reading frame beginning at the first base. The germline V gene sets CDR1 to SNHLY and CDR2 to FYNNEI. Trimming costs V 4 bases and J 3 bases, and their ends lie 7 bases apart. Peripheral blood CD8+ and CD4+ T cells from healthy donors, Susac syndrome patients and multiple sclerosis patients were profiled using high-throughput TCR beta sequencing. Multiple sclerosis controls were treatment-naive patients with stable or active relapsing-remitting disease fulfilling revised McDonald criteria. Bulk CD8+ and CD4+ T cells were purified by magnetic negative isolation, whereas CD8+ TEMRA cells were enriched by FACS. Blood was collected in EDTA tubes and processed within 24 hours, with PBMCs isolated through density gradient centrifugation. PBMCs destined for TCR sequencing were cryopreserved in liquid nitrogen and later thawed in a 37 °C water bath. Purity of sorted or isolated CD4+, CD8+ and CD8+ TEMRA cells was at least 90%.

RNA was extracted using the RNeasy kit, and about 0.45 to 1 ug of the RNA was reverse transcribed with random hexamers. The immunoSEQ multiplex PCR assay, covering 54 Vbeta and 13 Jbeta segments, was used to amplify TCR beta CDR3 regions. To correct PCR amplification bias, a synthetic template baseline was used for both primer optimization and computational correction. Per the authors' processing: Reads were assigned to V, D and J genes according to IMGT and analyzed in immunoSEQ Analyzer, with only productive sequences retained. To calculate clonality, Shannon entropy was normalized by log2 of the number of productive unique sequences and then subtracted from one. For each patient and control, public and private clones were evaluated within the 100 most prevalent clones. A clone was defined as Susac-specific if it was absent from the healthy and MS cohorts, from 950 to 1,300 published viral clones and from other ImmuneACCESS disease sequences. Clones were called with MiXCR by TCRdb after fastp trimmed the public reads at Q25, and only in-frame beta chains were retained. Each record represents a unique CDR3 protein, reported with the most common genes and DNA among its rows. TCRdb's processing, not the study's, gives the V and J calls here. The sample contains approximately 200,000 distinct CDR3 sequences, 95% of them found a single time. Jointly, the top ten make up approximately 0.081% of the sample.

To note about this clonotype: The specificity of this receptor is unknown. Per-base quality was not reported, and no clone a single base away is much larger than it.

The sequence was obtained from a human donor with multiple sclerosis. Sequences were obtained from CD4+ T cells from PBMCs. In this chain, TRBV2 is recombined with TRBJ2-7; too little of a D gene remains to name it. The nucleotides are TGTGCCAGCAGTGGAGACGGCTACGAGCAGTACTTC. It is translated as CASSGDGYEQYF.